A single sample is the source of the 10 T cell receptor beta chains below, sequenced in a study of OX40 agonist ivuxolimab in advanced cancers. The repertoire was sequenced with immunoSEQ multiplex PCR; TCRdb's copy has only in-frame clones and lacks some. The table lists roughly 28,000 clones, around 80% of them singletons. This specimen was CD4+ or CD8+ T cells sorted from blood, taken in a trial of the OX40 agonist ivuxolimab. The receptor set was obtained from an adult with an advanced solid tumor such as melanoma, head and neck, liver or kidney cancer.

The V call is TRBV30, the J call TRBJ1-1; perhaps TRBD1 as D (6 bases). Looked up from germline, CDR1 is GTSNPN and CDR2 is SVGIG (reference sequence). V lost 4 bases, J lost 4 bases, and 13 bases lay in between. This CDR3 is built from 13 residues. CDR3 in amino acids: CAWTPTGTTEAFF. In DNA form, the CDR3 reads TGTGCCTGGACCCCCACAGGGACCACTGAAGCTTTCTTT. Full variable domain (missing parts from reference TRBV30 and TRBJ1-1): SQTIHQWPATLVQPVGSPLSLECTVEGTSNPNLYWYRQAAGRGLQLLFYSVGIGQISSEVPQNLSASRPQDRQFILSSKKLLLSDSGFYLCAWTPTGTTEAFFGQGTRLTVV.

This clone has just one count. J is TRBJ2-3 and V is TRBV5-1, with TRBD2 as a possible D gene (6 bases). Germline V gene sequence: CDR1 SGHRS, CDR2 YFSETQ. V dropped 0 bases and J dropped 7 bases, with 12 bases sitting between them. This CDR3 is 14 amino acids long. The CDR3 DNA reads TGCGCCAGCAGCTTGGCACCGGGGGAAAATACGCAGTATTTT. Its translation is CASSLAPGENTQYF.

This clone came up a few times. The V gene is TRBV2, the J gene TRBJ2-5, with TRBD1 matching over 9 bases. In germline, CDR1 is SNHLY, CDR2 FYNNEI. This CDR3 has 18 amino acids. After removal of 3 bases from V and 5 bases from J, the junction contained 16 bases not matched to a gene. CDR3 bases: TGTGCCAGCAGTGACGGACAGGGGTCTTTCTTGGCATATGAGACCCAGTACTTC. Protein: CASSDGQGSFLAYETQYF. Looking up the rest from reference TRBV2 and TRBJ2-5 gives the full variable domain: EPEVTQTPSHQVTQMGQEVILRCVPISNHLYFYWYRQILGQKVEFLVSFYNNEISEKSEIFDDQFSVERPDGSNFTLKIRSTKLEDSAMYFCASSDGQGSFLAYETQYFGPGTRLLVL.

DNA of the CDR3: TGTGCCAGCAGCTTAGGGCAGGTTTACTATGGCTACACCTTC. It codes for CASSLGQVYYGYTF. The chain has TRBV11-2 and TRBJ1-2, with D unresolved. Per the germline V gene, CDR1 is SGHAT and CDR2 is FQNNGV. V lost 1 base, J lost 3 bases, and 9 bases lay in between. The CDR3 has 14 residues. Drawing the rest from reference TRBV11-2 and TRBJ1-2, the complete variable domain is EAGVAQSPRYKIIEKRQSVAFWCNPISGHATLYWYQQILGQGPKLLIQFQNNGVVDDSQLPKDRFSAERLKGVDSTLKIQPAKLEDSAVYLCASSLGQVYYGYTFGSGTRLTVV.

This clone has more than one count but fewer than ten. V usage is TRBV29-1 and J usage is TRBJ2-1; no definite D call. V was clipped by 7 bases and J by 8 bases, with 21 bases between them. Germline CDR1 SQVTM, CDR2 ANQGSEA. The CDR3 runs 14 residues. CDR3 region: CSAVRPPVLYEQFF. CDR3 nucleotides: TGCAGCGCAGTTCGCCCGCCGGTTTTGTATGAGCAGTTCTTC.

The chain links TRBV6-1 to TRBJ2-1; 11 bases align to TRBD1. V lost 8 bases and J lost 6; bases outside the gene matches: 6. CDR1 is MNHNS and CDR2 is SASEGT in the germline V gene. The CDR3 runs 14 residues. This CDR3 is CASRWGTGGNEQFF. CDR3 nucleotide sequence: TGTGCCAGCCGATGGGGGACAGGGGGCAATGAGCAGTTCTTC.

The rearrangement uses TRBV5-1 and TRBJ2-7, with D perhaps TRBD1 (6 bases). The ends were cut back, 4 bases at V and 0 bases at J, with 14 bases in the middle. Germline V gene lookup returns CDR1 SGHRS and CDR2 YFSETQ. The CDR3 covers 15 residues. This CDR3 reads CASSTRTGFSYEQYF. The CDR3 region has the DNA TGCGCCAGCAGCACGCGTACAGGGTTCTCCTACGAGCAGTACTTC. The full variable domain, rest sourced from reference TRBV5-1 and TRBJ2-7, is KAGVTQTPRYLIKTRGQQVTLSCSPISGHRSVSWYQQTPGQGLQFLFEYFSETQRNKGNFPGRFSGRQFSNSRSEMNVSTLELGDSALYLCASSTRTGFSYEQYFGPGTRLTVT.

The V and J genes are TRBV5-1 and TRBJ2-1, with TRBD1 matching 8 bases. From germline, CDR1 is SGHRS and CDR2 YFSETQ. J was trimmed by 6 bases and V by 4 bases; bases with no gene match: 6. CDR3 size: 14 residues. CDR3 in amino acids: CASSRFTGGNEQFF. CDR3 DNA: TGCGCCAGCAGCCGTTTTACAGGGGGCAATGAGCAGTTCTTC.

In this sample, this clone turned up once. The V gene is TRBV11-2, the J gene TRBJ2-5; D is unresolved. The V end was cut by 4 bases, the J end by 5 bases, with 14 bases between. Germline V gene sequence: CDR1 SGHAT, CDR2 FQNNGV. The CDR3 has 14 residues. CDR3 residues: CASSSSTKGETQYF. CDR3 DNA: TGTGCCAGCAGCTCCTCGACAAAAGGGGAGACCCAGTACTTC.

This clone qualifies as medium-sized. The rearrangement links TRBV11-1 to TRBJ2-7; TRBD1 agrees at 8 bases. The CDR3 spans 17 residues. The trim removed 1 base at V and 3 bases at J, leaving 11 bases unmatched. Per the germline V gene, CDR1 is SGHAT and CDR2 is FQDESV (reference sequence). The CDR3 DNA reads as TGTGCCAGCAGCTTAGAGGGGACAGGCGTCCTCCTCTACGAGCAGTACTTC. Translated: CASSLEGTGVLLYEQYF. The full variable domain, in which reference TRBV11-1 and TRBJ2-7 provide the parts outside the CDR3, is EAEVAQSPRYKITEKSQAVAFWCDPISGHATLYWYRQILGQGPELLVQFQDESVVDDSQLPKDRFSAERLKGVDSTLKIQPAELGDSAMYLCASSLEGTGVLLYEQYFGPGTRLTVT.